This record concerns one T cell receptor (beta chain) sequence. Antigen specificity is unknown. The protocol was immunoSEQ multiplex PCR, while the TCRdb copy is restricted to in-frame clones and leaves out a portion. The data hold some 140,000 clones, with around 90% observed a single time. These data originate in a study of T cell responses to AZD1222 COVID-19 vaccine. Study results and limitations: Just a handful of AZD1222 recipients were seropositive at baseline. Clonal diversity was possibly underestimated, and white British individuals and females predominated among donors.

CDR1 is MNHEY, CDR2 SVGAGI, per germline. CDR3 size: 14 residues. After removal of 2 bases from V and 4 bases from J, the junction contained 3 bases not matched to a gene. The rearrangement joins TRBV6-5 to TRBJ1-2; 8 bases match TRBD1. The receptor was isolated from an adult in good health. Specimen: peripheral blood, collected on day 0 of AZD1222 vaccination. This CDR3 is CASSYGDRGYGYTF. The CDR3 DNA reads TGTGCCAGCAGTTACGGCGACAGGGGCTATGGCTACACCTTC.